This T cell receptor (beta chain) comes out of a study of shared clonotypes between healthy human individuals. The overall study: Donor composition was two women and three men, aged 18 to 49. General study results and limits: The sole specimen, blood, was sampled, and tissue repertoires likely differ.

The CDR3 sequence is 18 residues long. Germline CDR1 and CDR2: SSHAT and FNYEAQ (reference sequence). In the authors' workflow: Junction-only immunoSEQ data arrived without quality scores, meaning filtering differed. The assay was immunoSEQ multiplex PCR, and TCRdb's table has in-frame clones only and misses some. The V and J calls and clone size were taken over from that table, and D and trimming were inferred from the DNA. The sample includes approximately 470,000 clones, about 78% of them seen just once. To note about this clone: The antigen is undetermined. Germline is not matched at one junction end, which may reflect a read error.

It was 80 million to 90 million PBMCs that unsorted samples used for genomic DNA. This sequence joins TRBV7-7 and TRBJ2-7; TRBD2 is a possible D gene (5 bases). The sample taken for sequencing was PBMCs. This receptor was identified in a woman between 40 and 50 years old in good health. Some clones in this sample may be carry-over from other donors' samples. CDR3 sequence reads: CASSLALRGEPRTYEQYF. CDR3 DNA: TGTGCTAGCAGCTTAGCCCTTCGAGGCGAGCCGCGGACTTACGAGCAGTACTTC.